This T cell receptor (beta chain) was captured by sequencing in a study of PD-L1 blockade in urothelial cancer. Using immunoSEQ multiplex PCR, the repertoire was profiled, and TCRdb retains in-frame clones only, with some absent. Of under 60,000 clones listed, more than 75% were seen once; the top ten hold roughly a tenth. Time point noted: peripheral blood 6 weeks after treatment start. Trimming pared 5 bases from V and 0 bases from J, leaving 17 bases between. CDR3 length equals 17 residues. Per germline, CDR1 SGHTA and CDR2 FQGTGA. The chain uses TRBV7-3 and TRBJ2-1; D gene ambiguous. The TCR sequence derives from a man aged 55 to 70 with urothelial cancer. This material consisted of PBMCs, taken around atezolizumab (anti-PD-L1) treatment. The DNA of the CDR3 is TGTGCCAGCAGCCCCCATGTGTTAACGAGCTCCTACAATGAGCAGTTCTTC. It encodes CASSPHVLTSSYNEQFF.